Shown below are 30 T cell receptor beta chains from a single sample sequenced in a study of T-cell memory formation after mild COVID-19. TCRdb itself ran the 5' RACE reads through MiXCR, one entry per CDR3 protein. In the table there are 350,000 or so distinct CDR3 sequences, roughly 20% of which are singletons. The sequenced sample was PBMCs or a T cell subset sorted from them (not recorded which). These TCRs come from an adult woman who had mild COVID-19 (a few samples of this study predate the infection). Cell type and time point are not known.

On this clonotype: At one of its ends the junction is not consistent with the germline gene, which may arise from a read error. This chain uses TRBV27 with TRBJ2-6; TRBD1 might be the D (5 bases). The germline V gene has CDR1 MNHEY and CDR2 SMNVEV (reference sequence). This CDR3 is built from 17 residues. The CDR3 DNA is TGTGCCAGCAGTTTTCGAGCAACCATCACTGGGGCCAACGTCATGACTTTC. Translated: CASSFRATITGANVMTF.

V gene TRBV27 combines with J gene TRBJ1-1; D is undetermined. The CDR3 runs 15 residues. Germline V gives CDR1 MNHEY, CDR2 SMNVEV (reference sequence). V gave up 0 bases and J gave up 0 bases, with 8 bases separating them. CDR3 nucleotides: TGTGCCAGCAGTTTATCGCTCTTAATGAACACTGAAGCTTTCTTT. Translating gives CASSLSLLMNTEAFF.

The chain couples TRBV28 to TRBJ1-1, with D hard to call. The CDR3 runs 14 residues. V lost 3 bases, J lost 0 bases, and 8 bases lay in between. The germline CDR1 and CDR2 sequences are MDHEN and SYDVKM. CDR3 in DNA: TGTGCCAGCAGTTTTCAGCTGATGAACACTGAAGCTTTCTTT. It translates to CASSFQLMNTEAFF.

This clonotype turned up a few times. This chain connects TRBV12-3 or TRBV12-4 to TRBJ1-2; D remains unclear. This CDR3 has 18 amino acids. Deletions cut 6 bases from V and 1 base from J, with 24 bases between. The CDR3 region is CASSPKTGGLLHNYGYTF. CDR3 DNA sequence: TGTGCCAGCAGCCCCAAGACGGGAGGGCTCCTGCATAACTATGGCTACACCTTC.

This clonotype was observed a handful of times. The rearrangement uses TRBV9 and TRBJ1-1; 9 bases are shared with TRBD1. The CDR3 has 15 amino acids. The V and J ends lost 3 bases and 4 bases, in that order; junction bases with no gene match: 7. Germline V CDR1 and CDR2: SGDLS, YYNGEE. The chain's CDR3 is CASSATGGPPTEAFF. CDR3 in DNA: TGTGCCAGCAGCGCCACAGGGGGCCCTCCCACTGAAGCTTTCTTT.

The CDR3 reads CASSQGTGTSSGANVLTF. CDR3 DNA: TGCGCCAGCAGCCAAGGGACAGGGACAAGCTCTGGGGCCAACGTCCTGACTTTC. The rearrangement uses TRBV4-1 and TRBJ2-6; 8 bases are shared with TRBD1. Losses at the gene ends were 1 base for V and 0 bases for J; bases not matched to a gene: 5. Looked up from germline, CDR1 is MGHRA and CDR2 is YSYEKL. The CDR3 runs to 18 residues.

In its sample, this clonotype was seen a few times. CDR3 residues: CAWSVPGGHRPGELFF. The CDR3 DNA follows: TGTGCCTGGAGTGTACCGGGGGGCCATCGACCCGGGGAGCTGTTTTTT. The chain links TRBV30 to TRBJ2-2; possibly TRBD2 for D (7 bases). CDR1 is GTSNPN, CDR2 SVGIG, per germline (reference sequence). Trimming took off 0 bases at V and 6 bases at J, with 17 bases between the two ends. The CDR3 sequence is 16 residues long.

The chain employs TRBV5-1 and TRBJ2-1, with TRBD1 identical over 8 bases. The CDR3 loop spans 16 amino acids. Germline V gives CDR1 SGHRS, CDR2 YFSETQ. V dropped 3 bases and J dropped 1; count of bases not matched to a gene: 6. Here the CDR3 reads CASSSLQGESYNEQFF. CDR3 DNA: TGCGCCAGCAGCTCTTTACAGGGGGAGTCCTACAATGAGCAGTTCTTC. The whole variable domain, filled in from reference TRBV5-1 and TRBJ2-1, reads KAGVTQTPRYLIKTRGQQVTLSCSPISGHRSVSWYQQTPGQGLQFLFEYFSETQRNKGNFPGRFSGRQFSNSRSEMNVSTLELGDSALYLCASSSLQGESYNEQFFGPGTRLTVL.

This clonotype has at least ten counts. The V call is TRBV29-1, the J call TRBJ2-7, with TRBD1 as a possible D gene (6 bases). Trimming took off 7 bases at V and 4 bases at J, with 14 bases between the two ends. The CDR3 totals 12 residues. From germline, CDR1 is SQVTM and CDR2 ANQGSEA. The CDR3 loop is CSARGQIYEQYF. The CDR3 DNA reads TGCAGCGCCCGAGGACAGATATACGAGCAGTACTTC.

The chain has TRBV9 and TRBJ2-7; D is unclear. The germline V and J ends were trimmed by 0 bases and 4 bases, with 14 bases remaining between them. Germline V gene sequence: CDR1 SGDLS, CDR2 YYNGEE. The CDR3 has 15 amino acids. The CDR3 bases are TGTGCCAGCAGCGTAGAATCAGGCCGGCCGTACGAGCAGTACTTC. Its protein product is CASSVESGRPYEQYF.

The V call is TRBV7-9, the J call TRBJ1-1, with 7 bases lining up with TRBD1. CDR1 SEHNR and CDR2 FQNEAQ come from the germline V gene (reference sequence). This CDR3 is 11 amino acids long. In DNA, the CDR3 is TGTGCAGCTACAGGGGACACTGAAGCTTTCTTT. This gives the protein CAATGDTEAFF.

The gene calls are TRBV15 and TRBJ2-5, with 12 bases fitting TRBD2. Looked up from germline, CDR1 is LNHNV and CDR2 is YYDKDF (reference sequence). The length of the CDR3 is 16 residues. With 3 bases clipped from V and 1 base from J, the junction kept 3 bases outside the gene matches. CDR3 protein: CATSSRTSGAQETQYF. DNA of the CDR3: TGTGCCACCAGCAGCAGGACTAGCGGGGCCCAAGAGACCCAGTACTTC.

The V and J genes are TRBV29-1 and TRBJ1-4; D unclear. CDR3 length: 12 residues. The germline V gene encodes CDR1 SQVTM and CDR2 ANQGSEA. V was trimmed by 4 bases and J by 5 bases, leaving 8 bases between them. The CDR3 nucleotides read TGCAGCGTTGGTTCCGAAAATGAAAAACTGTTTTTT. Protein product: CSVGSENEKLFF.

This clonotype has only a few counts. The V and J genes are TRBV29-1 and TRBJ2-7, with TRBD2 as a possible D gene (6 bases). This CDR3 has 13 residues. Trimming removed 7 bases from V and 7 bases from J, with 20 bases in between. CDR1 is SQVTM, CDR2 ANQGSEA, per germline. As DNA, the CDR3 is TGCAGCGCACGTCTAGCGCCCGAGAGGGAGCAGTACTTC. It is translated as CSARLAPEREQYF.

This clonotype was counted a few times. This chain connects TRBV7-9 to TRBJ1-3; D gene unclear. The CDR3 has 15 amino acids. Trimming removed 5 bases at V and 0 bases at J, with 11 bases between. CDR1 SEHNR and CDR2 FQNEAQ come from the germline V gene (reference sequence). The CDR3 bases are TGTGCCAGCAGCCCACCAGGATACTCTGGAAACACCATATATTTT. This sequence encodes CASSPPGYSGNTIYF.

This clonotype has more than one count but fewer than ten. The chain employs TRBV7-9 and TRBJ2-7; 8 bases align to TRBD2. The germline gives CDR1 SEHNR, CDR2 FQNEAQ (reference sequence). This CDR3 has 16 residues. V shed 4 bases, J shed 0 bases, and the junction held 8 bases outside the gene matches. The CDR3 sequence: CASSSGRGGSSYEQYF. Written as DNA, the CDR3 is TGTGCCAGCAGCTCCGGGAGGGGGGGCTCCTCCTACGAGCAGTACTTC.

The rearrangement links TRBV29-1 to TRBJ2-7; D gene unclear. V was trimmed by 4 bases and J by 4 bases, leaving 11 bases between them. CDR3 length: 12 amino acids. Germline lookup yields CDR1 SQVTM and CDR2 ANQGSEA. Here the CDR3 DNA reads TGCAGCGTTGTGGCAGATAGATACGAGCAGTACTTC. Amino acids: CSVVADRYEQYF.

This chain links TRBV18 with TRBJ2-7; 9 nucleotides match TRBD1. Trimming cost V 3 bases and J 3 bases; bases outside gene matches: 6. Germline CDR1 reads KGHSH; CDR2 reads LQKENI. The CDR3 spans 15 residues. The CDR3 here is CASSPGDRAIYEQYF. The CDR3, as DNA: TGTGCCAGCTCACCTGGGGACAGGGCGATCTACGAGCAGTACTTC. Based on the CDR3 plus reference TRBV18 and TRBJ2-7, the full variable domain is NAGVMQNPRHLVRRRGQEARLRCSPMKGHSHVYWYRQLPEEGLKFMVYLQKENIIDESGMPKERFSAEFPKEGPSILRIQQVVRGDSAAYFCASSPGDRAIYEQYFGPGTRLTVT.

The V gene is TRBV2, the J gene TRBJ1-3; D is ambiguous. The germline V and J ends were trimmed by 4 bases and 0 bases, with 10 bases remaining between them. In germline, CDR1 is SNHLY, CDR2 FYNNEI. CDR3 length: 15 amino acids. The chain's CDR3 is CASSAQASSGNTIYF. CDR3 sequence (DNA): TGTGCCAGCAGTGCCCAGGCGAGCTCTGGAAACACCATATATTTT.

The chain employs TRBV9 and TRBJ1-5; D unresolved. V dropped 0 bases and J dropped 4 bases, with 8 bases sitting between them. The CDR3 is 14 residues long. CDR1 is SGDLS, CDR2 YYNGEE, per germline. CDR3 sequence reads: CASSVGGDNQPQHF. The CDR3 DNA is TGTGCCAGCAGCGTAGGCGGTGATAATCAGCCCCAGCATTTT.

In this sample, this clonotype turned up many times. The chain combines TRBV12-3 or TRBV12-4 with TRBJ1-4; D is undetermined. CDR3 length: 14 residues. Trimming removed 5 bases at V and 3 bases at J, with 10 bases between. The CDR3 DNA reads TGTGCCAGCAGTCTATGGGGATCTAATGAAAAACTGTTTTTT. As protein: CASSLWGSNEKLFF.

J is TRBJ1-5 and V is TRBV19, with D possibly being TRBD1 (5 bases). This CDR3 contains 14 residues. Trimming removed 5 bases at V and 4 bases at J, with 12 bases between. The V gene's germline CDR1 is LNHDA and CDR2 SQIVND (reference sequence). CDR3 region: CASSVASGNQPQHF. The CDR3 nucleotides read TGTGCCAGTAGTGTCGCCTCAGGGAATCAGCCCCAGCATTTT.

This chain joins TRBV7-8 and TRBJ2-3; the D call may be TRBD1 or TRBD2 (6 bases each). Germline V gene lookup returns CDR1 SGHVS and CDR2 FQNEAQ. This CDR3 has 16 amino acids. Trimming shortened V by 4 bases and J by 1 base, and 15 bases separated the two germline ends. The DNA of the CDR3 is TGTGCCAGCAGCTCCCGGTGGGGGGCGGGCACAGATACGCAGTATTTT. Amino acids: CASSSRWGAGTDTQYF.

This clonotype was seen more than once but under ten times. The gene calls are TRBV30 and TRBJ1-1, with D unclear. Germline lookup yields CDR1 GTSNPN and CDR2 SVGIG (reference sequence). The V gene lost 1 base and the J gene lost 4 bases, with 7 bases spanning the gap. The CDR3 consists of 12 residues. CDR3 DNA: TGTGCCTGGAGTGGGCCTGGCACTGAAGCTTTCTTT. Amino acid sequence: CAWSGPGTEAFF.

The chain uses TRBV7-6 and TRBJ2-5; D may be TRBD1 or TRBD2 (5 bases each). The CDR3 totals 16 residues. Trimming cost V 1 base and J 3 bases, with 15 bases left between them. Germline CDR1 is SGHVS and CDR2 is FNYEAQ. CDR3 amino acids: CASSLELWGLKETQYF. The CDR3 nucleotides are TGTGCCAGCAGCTTAGAATTGTGGGGGTTGAAAGAGACCCAGTACTTC. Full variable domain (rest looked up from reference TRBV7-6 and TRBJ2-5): GAGVSQSPRYKVTKRGQDVALRCDPISGHVSLYWYRQALGQGPEFLTYFNYEAQQDKSGLPNDRFSAERPEGSISTLTIQRTEQRDSAMYRCASSLELWGLKETQYFGPGTRLLVL.

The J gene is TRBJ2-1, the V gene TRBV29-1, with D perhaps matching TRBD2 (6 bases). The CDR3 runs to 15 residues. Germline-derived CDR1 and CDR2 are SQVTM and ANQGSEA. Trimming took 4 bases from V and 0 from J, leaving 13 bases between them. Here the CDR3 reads CSVVPGVHSYNEQFF. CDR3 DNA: TGCAGCGTTGTTCCGGGGGTACACTCCTACAATGAGCAGTTCTTC.

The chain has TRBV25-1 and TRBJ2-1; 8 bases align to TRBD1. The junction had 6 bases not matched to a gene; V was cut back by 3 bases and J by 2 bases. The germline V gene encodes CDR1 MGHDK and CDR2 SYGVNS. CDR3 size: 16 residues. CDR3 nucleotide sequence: TGTGCCAGCAGTGACTTCGACAGGGGTCCCTACAATGAGCAGTTCTTC. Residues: CASSDFDRGPYNEQFF.

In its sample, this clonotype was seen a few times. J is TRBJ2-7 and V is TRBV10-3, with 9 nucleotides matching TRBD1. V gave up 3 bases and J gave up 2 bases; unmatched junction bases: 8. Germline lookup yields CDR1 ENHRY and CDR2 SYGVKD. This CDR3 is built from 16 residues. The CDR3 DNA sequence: TGTGCCATCAGTGACCGCGGACAGGGGCGACCCTACGAGCAGTACTTC. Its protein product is CAISDRGQGRPYEQYF.

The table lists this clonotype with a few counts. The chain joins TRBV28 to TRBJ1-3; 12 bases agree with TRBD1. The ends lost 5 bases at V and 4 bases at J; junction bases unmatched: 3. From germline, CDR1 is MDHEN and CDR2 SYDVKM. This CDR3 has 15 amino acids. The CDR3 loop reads CASSGTGGAGNTIYF. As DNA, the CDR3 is TGTGCCAGCAGTGGGACAGGGGGCGCGGGAAACACCATATATTTT.

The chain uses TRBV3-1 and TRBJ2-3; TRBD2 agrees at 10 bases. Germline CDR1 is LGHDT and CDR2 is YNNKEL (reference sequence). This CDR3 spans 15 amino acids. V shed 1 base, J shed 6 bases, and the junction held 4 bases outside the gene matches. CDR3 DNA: TGTGCCAGCAGCCAAGGACTAGCGGGTTGGGATACGCAGTATTTT. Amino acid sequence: CASSQGLAGWDTQYF.